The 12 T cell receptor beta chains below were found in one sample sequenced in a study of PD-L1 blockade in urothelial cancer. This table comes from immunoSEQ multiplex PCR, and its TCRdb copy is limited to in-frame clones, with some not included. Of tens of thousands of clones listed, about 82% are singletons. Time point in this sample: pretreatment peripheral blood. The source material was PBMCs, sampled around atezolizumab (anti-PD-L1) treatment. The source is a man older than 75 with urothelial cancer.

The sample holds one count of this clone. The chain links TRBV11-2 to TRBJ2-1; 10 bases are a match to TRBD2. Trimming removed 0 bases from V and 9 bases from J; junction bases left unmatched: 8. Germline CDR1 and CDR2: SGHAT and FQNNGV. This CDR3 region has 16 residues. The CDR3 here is CASSLEGLAGAGEQFF. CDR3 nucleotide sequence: TGTGCCAGCAGCTTAGAAGGCCTAGCGGGAGCGGGTGAGCAGTTCTTC.

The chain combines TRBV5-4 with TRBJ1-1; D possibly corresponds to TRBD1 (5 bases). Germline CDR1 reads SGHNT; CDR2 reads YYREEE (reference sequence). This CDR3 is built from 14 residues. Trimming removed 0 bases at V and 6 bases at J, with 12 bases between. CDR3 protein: CASSLETVGAEAFF. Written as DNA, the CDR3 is TGTGCCAGCAGCTTGGAGACAGTTGGTGCTGAAGCTTTCTTT.

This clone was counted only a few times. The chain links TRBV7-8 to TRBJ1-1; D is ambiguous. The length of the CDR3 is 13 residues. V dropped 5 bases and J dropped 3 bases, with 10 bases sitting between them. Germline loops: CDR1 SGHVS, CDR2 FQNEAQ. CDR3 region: CASSKQQYTEAFF. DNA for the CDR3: TGTGCCAGCAGCAAACAGCAGTACACTGAAGCTTTCTTT.

Written as DNA, the CDR3 is TGTGCCAGCAGCTCCCATTCCGGCTATGGCTACACCTTC. Protein product: CASSSHSGYGYTF. This chain links TRBV11-2 with TRBJ1-2, with no clear D. Germline lookup yields CDR1 SGHAT and CDR2 FQNNGV. V lost 4 bases and J lost 4, with 10 bases in between. This CDR3 contains 13 residues.

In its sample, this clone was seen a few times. The CDR3 protein is CASSLAGRGTEAFF. The CDR3 nucleotides read TGTGCCAGCAGCTTAGCAGGCCGGGGGACTGAAGCTTTCTTT. The rearrangement links TRBV11-2 to TRBJ1-1; D possibly corresponds to TRBD1 (5 bases). Germline V gene data show CDR1 as SGHAT and CDR2 as FQNNGV. Trimming took off 1 base at V and 5 bases at J, with 11 bases between the two ends. This CDR3 contains 14 residues.

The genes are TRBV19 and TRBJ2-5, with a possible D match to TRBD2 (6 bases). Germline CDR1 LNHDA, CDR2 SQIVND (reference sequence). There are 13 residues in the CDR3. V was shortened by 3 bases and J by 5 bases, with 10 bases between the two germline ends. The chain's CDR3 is CASSIGGMETQYF. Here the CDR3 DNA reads TGTGCCAGTAGTATTGGGGGGATGGAGACCCAGTACTTC.

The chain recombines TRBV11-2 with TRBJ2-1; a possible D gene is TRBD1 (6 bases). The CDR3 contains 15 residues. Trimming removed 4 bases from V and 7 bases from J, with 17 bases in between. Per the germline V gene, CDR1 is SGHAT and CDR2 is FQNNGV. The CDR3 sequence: CASSSTGLSGNEQFF. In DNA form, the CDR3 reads TGTGCCAGCAGCTCAACAGGGTTAAGTGGGAATGAGCAGTTCTTC.

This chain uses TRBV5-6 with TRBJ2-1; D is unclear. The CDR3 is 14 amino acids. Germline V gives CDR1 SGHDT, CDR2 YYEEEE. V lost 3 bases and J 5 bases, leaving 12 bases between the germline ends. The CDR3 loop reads CASSSDKPNNEQFF. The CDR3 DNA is TGTGCCAGCAGCTCAGACAAACCAAACAATGAGCAGTTCTTC.

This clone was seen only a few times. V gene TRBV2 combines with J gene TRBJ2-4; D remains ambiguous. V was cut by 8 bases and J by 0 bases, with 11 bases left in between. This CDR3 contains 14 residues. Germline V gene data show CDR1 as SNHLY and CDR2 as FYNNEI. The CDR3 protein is CASRLTLAKNIQYF. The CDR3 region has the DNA TGTGCCAGCCGGTTGACACTAGCCAAAAACATTCAGTACTTC.

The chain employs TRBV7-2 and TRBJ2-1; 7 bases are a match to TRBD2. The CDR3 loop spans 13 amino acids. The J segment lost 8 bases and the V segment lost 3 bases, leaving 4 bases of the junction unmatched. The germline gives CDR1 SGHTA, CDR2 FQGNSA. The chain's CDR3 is CASSLREYHEQFF. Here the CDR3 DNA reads TGTGCCAGCAGCTTGCGGGAGTACCATGAGCAGTTCTTC.

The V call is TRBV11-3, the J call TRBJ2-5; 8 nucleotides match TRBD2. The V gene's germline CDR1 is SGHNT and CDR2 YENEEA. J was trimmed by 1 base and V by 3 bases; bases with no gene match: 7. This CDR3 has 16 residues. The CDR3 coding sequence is TGTGCCAGCAGCTTCGGGACTAGACTTGGCCAAGAGACCCAGTACTTC. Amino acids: CASSFGTRLGQETQYF. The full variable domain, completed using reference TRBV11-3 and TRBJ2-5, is EAGVVQSPRYKIIEKKQPVAFWCNPISGHNTLYWYLQNLGQGPELLIRYENEEAVDDSQLPKDRFSAERLKGVDSTLKIQPAELGDSAVYLCASSFGTRLGQETQYFGPGTRLLVL.

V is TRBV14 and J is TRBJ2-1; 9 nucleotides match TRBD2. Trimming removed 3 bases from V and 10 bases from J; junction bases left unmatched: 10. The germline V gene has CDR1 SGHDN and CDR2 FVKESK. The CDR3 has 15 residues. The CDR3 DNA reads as TGTGCCAGCAGCCAGATAGCGGGAGAACGGGGGGAGCAGTTCTTC. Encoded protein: CASSQIAGERGEQFF.